This T cell receptor beta chain stems from a study of OX40 agonist ivuxolimab in advanced cancers. As for the study in general: The eligibility criteria allowed prior anti-PD-1, anti-PD-L1 or anti-CTLA-4 therapy, and about 40% had some.

Repertoires were generated with immunoSEQ multiplex PCR, while TCRdb's copy carries only in-frame clones and drops some. The data show approximately 41,000 clones, with around nine tenths seen just once and around 40% held by the top ten. The CDR3 spans 13 residues. Germline-derived CDR1 and CDR2 are LGHNA and YNFKEQ. V was shortened by 5 bases and J by 6 bases, with 14 bases between the two germline ends. This clone was observed a handful of times. The clonotype originates from an adult with an advanced solid tumor such as melanoma, head and neck, liver or kidney cancer. The material was CD4+ or CD8+ T cells sorted from blood, obtained in a trial of the OX40 agonist ivuxolimab. V is TRBV4-2 and J is TRBJ2-7; D is unresolved. The CDR3 protein is CASSSQAASEQYF. CDR3 nucleotide sequence: TGTGCCAGCAGCTCCCAGGCCGCCTCCGAGCAGTACTTC.